These 8 T cell receptor beta chains originate from one sample sequenced in a study of early T cells in non-severe SARS-CoV-2 infection. From the 5' RACE reads, TCRdb called clonotypes with MiXCR, one entry per CDR3 protein. This sample carries 55,000 to 70,000 distinct CDR3 sequences, 12% of them seen once, and the ten largest clones take approximately 1.2%. The source material was whole blood, sampled at baseline. Every receptor here comes from an adult who was a healthcare worker with PCR-confirmed SARS-CoV-2 infection or an uninfected control (not recorded which). The donor label of this sample is uncertain.

The rearrangement uses TRBV29-1 and TRBJ2-1; 10 bases align to TRBD2. Germline lookup yields CDR1 SQVTM and CDR2 ANQGSEA. Trimming at V came to 7 bases and at J to 0 bases, leaving 6 bases not matched to a gene. The CDR3 consists of 15 residues. CDR3 nucleotide sequence: TGCAGCGCTAGCGGGGGCTTGAGCTCCTACAATGAGCAGTTCTTC. Amino acid sequence: CSASGGLSSYNEQFF.

Note on this clonotype: A clone one base away is much larger, so this may be a read error. This chain joins TRBV20-1 and TRBJ2-3; 8 bases fit TRBD1. CDR1 is DFQATT, CDR2 SNEGSKA, per germline (reference sequence). Trimming cost V 1 base and J 7 bases; bases outside gene matches: 10. This CDR3 spans 15 amino acids. DNA for the CDR3: TGCAGTGCTAGAGGGGGTGAGACAGGGGTCTATACGCAGTATTTT. Translated: CSARGGETGVYTQYF.

The gene calls are TRBV6-1 and TRBJ2-2; D is possibly TRBD2 (6 bases). Deletions cut 5 bases from V and 0 bases from J, with 13 bases between. The CDR3 has 16 residues. Germline loops: CDR1 MNHNS, CDR2 SASEGT. This chain's CDR3 is CASSSLAATNTGELFF. Written as DNA, the CDR3 is TGTGCCAGCAGTTCACTAGCCGCGACGAACACCGGGGAGCTGTTTTTT.

The rearrangement links TRBV6-5 to TRBJ1-1; the D is unclear. This CDR3 contains 13 residues. V lost 2 bases to trimming and J lost 6 bases, with 10 bases between them. Germline V gives CDR1 MNHEY, CDR2 SVGAGI. The CDR3 sequence is CASSYGSMAEAFF. As DNA, the CDR3 is TGTGCCAGCAGTTACGGCAGTATGGCTGAAGCTTTCTTT.

CDR3 in DNA: TGTGCAAGTCGCTTAGCGGAGGGACAGTACAATGAGCAGTTCTTC. Translating gives CASRLAEGQYNEQFF. This chain joins TRBV12-2 and TRBJ2-1; TRBD1, the D gene given by the table, was not confirmed from the DNA. TRBV12-2 is an annotated pseudogene. The CDR3 is 15 residues long.

This clonotype occurred a few times. This sequence joins TRBV19 and TRBJ2-2; D remains unclear. CDR3 size: 13 residues. Looked up from germline, CDR1 is LNHDA and CDR2 is SQIVND (reference sequence). The ends were cut back, 3 bases at V and 3 bases at J, with 5 bases in the middle. CDR3 in amino acids: CASSMGYTGELFF. CDR3 DNA sequence: TGTGCCAGTAGTATGGGTTACACCGGGGAGCTGTTTTTT.

This clonotype was recorded many times. The chain combines TRBV12-3 or TRBV12-4 with TRBJ1-4, with a weak D call TRBD1 (5 bases). With 4 bases removed from V and 8 bases from J, the gap between germline ends came to 20 bases. This CDR3 spans 16 amino acids. The CDR3 coding sequence is TGTGCCAGCAGTTCGTGGGACCGCCGCCTAATCGAAAAACTGTTTTTT. Its protein is CASSSWDRRLIEKLFF.

This sequence joins TRBV29-1 and TRBJ2-3; 7 bases agree with TRBD1. Trimming at V came to 7 bases and at J to 0 bases, leaving 4 bases not matched to a gene. The CDR3 is made up of 13 amino acids. Germline loops: CDR1 SQVTM, CDR2 ANQGSEA. The CDR3 nucleotides read TGCAGCGCCGCGACAGGGAGCACAGATACGCAGTATTTT. It specifies CSAATGSTDTQYF.